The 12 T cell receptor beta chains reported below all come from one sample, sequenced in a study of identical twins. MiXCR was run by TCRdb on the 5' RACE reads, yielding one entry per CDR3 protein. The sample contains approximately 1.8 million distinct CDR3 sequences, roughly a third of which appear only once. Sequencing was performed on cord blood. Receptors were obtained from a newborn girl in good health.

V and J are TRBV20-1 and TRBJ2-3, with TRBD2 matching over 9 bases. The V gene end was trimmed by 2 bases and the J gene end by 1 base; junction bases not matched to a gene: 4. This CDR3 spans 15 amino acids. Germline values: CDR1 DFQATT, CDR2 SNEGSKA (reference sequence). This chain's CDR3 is CSARPIAGGTDTQYF. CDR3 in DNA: TGCAGTGCTAGACCTATAGCGGGGGGCACAGATACGCAGTATTTT.

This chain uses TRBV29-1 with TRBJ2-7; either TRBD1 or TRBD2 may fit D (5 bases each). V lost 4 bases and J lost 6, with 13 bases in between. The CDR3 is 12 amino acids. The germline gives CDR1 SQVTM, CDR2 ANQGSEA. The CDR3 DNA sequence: TGCAGCGTTGTTAATCCAGGGAGCGAGCAGTACTTC. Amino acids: CSVVNPGSEQYF.

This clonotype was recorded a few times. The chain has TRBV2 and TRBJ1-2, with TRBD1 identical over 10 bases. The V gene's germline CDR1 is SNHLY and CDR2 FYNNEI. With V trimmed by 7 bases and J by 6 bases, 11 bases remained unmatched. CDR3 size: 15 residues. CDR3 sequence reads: CASTRDRGGGNGYTF. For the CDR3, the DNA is TGTGCCAGCACCCGGGACAGGGGCGGAGGGAATGGCTACACCTTC. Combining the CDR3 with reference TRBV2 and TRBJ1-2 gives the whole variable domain EPEVTQTPSHQVTQMGQEVILRCVPISNHLYFYWYRQILGQKVEFLVSFYNNEISEKSEIFDDQFSVERPDGSNFTLKIRSTKLEDSAMYFCASTRDRGGGNGYTFGSGTRLTVV.

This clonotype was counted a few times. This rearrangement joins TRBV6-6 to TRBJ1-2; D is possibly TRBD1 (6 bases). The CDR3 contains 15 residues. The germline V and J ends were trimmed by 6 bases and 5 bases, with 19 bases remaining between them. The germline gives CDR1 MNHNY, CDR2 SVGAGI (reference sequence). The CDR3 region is CASRPGGGGIYGYTF. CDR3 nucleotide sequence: TGTGCCAGCAGGCCGGGGGGAGGGGGAATTTATGGCTACACCTTC.

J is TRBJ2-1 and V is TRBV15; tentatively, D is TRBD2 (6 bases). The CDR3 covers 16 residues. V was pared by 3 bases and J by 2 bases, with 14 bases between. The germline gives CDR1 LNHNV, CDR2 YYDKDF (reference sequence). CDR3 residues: CATSSPQGGTYNEQFF. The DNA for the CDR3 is TGTGCCACCAGCAGTCCGCAGGGAGGTACCTACAATGAGCAGTTCTTC.

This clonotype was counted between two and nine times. The CDR3 region has the DNA TGCGCCAGCAGCTTGGGGACATTTTCCTACAATGAGCAGTTCTTC. Protein product: CASSLGTFSYNEQFF. V usage is TRBV5-1 and J usage is TRBJ2-1, with TRBD1 as a possible D gene (5 bases). The CDR3 runs to 15 residues. Trimming took off 0 bases at V and 1 base at J, with 8 bases between the two ends. The germline V gene encodes CDR1 SGHRS and CDR2 YFSETQ.

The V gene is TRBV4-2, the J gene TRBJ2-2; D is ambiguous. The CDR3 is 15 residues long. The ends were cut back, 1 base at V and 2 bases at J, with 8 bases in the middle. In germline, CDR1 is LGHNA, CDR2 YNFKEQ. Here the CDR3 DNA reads TGTGCCAGCAGCCAAGTGGGTTTCAACACCGGGGAGCTGTTTTTT. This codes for CASSQVGFNTGELFF.

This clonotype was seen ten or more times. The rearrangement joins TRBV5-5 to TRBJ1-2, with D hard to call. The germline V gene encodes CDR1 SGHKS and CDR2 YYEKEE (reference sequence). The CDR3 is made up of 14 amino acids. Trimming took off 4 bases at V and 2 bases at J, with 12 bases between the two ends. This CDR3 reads CASSPERVNYGYTF. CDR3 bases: TGTGCCAGCAGCCCAGAGAGAGTCAACTATGGCTACACCTTC. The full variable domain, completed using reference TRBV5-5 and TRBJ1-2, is DAGVTQSPTHLIKTRGQQVTLRCSPISGHKSVSWYQQVLGQGPQFIFQYYEKEERGRGNFPDRFSARQFPNYSSELNVNALLLGDSALYLCASSPERVNYGYTFGSGTRLTVV.

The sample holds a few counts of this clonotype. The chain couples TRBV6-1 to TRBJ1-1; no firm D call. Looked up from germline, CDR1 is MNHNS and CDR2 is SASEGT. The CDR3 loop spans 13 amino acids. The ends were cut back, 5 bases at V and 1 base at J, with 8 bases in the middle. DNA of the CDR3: TGTGCCAGCAGTAAAGTGTGGAACACTGAAGCTTTCTTT. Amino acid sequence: CASSKVWNTEAFF.

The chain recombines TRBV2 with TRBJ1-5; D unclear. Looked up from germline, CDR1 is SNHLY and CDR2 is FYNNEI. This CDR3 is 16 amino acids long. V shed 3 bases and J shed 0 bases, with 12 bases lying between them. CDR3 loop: CASSERGGSSNQPQHF. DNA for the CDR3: TGTGCCAGCAGTGAGAGAGGAGGGAGTAGCAATCAGCCCCAGCATTTT.

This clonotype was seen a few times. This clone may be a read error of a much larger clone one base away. CDR3 loop: CASSSRTSGGSYNEQFF. The DNA of the CDR3 is TGTGCCAGCAGCTCCCGGACTAGCGGGGGCTCCTACAATGAGCAGTTCTTC. This chain uses TRBV11-1 with TRBJ2-1, with 13 bases matching TRBD2. The germline V gene encodes CDR1 SGHAT and CDR2 FQDESV (reference sequence). The junction had 3 bases not matched to a gene; V was cut back by 4 bases and J by 0 bases. The CDR3 is 17 residues long.

CDR3 loop: CSVGRLETQYF. CDR3 bases: TGCAGCGTTGGGAGACTAGAGACCCAGTACTTC. This rearrangement joins TRBV29-1 to TRBJ2-5, with no clear D. The V and J ends lost 4 bases and 4 bases respectively, with 7 bases between them. CDR3 size: 11 residues. Germline V gene lookup returns CDR1 SQVTM and CDR2 ANQGSEA.